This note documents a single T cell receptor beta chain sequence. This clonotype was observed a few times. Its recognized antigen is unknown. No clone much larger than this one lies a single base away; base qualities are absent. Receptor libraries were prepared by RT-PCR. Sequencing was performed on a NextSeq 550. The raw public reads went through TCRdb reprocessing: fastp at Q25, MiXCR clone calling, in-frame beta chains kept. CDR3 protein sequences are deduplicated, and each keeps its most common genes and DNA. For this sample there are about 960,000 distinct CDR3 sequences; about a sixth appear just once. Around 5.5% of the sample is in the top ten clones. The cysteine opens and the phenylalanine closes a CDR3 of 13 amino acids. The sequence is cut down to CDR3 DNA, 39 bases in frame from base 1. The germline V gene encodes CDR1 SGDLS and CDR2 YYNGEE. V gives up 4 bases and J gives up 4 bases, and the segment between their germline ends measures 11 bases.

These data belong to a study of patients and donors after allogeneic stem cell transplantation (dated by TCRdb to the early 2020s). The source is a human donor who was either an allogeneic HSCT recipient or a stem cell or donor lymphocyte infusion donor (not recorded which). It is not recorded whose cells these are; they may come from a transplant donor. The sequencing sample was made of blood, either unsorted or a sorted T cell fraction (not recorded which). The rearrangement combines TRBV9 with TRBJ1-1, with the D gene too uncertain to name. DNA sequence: TGTGCCAGCAGCCCGTGGGGTCCCACTGAAGCTTTCTTT. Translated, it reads CASSPWGPTEAFF.